The source of this TCR beta chain is a study of blood T cell repertoires in COVID-19. Study details: Samples representing acute and convalescent COVID-19 were sourced from the United States, Italy and Spain.

Per the authors' pipeline: It was from reference gene primer amplification that nucleated cell counts were estimated. TCRdb keeps only in-frame clones here, not all; method: immunoSEQ multiplex PCR. V and J calls and clone size are copied from that table; D and trimming were computed from the DNA. Of 130,000 to 150,000 clones in the sample, approximately 73% were seen once. The germline gives CDR1 LNHDA, CDR2 SQIVND (reference sequence). The CDR3 has 14 amino acids. Losses at the gene ends were 7 bases for V and 4 bases for J; bases not matched to a gene: 4. The clonotype comes from a man in his sixties with acute or convalescent COVID-19. Sequencing was carried out using peripheral blood. This sequence joins TRBV19 and TRBJ2-1; 10 nucleotides match TRBD2. The CDR3 here is CASKELAGYNEQFF. The CDR3 DNA reads TGTGCCAGTAAGGAACTAGCGGGGTACAATGAGCAGTTCTTC.